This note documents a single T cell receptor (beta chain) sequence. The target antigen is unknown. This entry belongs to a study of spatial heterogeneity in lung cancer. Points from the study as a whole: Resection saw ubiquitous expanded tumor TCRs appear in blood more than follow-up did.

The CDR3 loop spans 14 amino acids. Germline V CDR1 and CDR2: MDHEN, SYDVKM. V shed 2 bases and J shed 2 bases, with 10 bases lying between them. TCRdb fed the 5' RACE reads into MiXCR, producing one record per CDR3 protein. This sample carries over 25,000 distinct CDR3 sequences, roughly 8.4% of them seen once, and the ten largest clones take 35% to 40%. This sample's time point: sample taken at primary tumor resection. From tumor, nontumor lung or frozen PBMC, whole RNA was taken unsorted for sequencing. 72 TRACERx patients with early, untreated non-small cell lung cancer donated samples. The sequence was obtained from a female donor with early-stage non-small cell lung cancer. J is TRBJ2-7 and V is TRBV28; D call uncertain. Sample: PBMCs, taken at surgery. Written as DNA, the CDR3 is TGTGCCAGCAGTTTAAATGGGCCAACCTACGAGCAGTACTTC. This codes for CASSLNGPTYEQYF.